The T cell receptor (beta chain) described here comes from a study of blood T cell repertoires in COVID-19 (dated by TCRdb to about 2020). About the full investigation: Collaborator samples came from the United States, Italy and Spain and covered acute and convalescent phases of COVID-19. The material from the prospective study consisted of cDNA or gDNA derived from T cells, B-cell-depleted T cells, or PBMCs. The dataset comprised deeply sampled blood TCRbeta repertoires from subjects exposed to, actively infected with, or recovered from COVID-19. The repertoires were released in a freely available public database intended as a resource for research on the immune response to SARS-CoV-2. The samples were drawn from the first 160 participants of the ongoing ImmuneRACE study and from more than 1,000 subjects provided by 6 global collaborators. Nearly every sample came with metadata listing a de-identified subject ID, COVID-19 status, age in years and sex. Where available, HLA class I and class II types were obtained from metadata supplied by the sample provider rather than from assay-based typing.

Points the paper makes about the study in general: The quantity of clinical and demographic metadata differed by source and by participant and was supplied without curation.

This clone has a single count. Its antigen is currently not known. No base-level quality is on record; no much larger clone is a single base apart. The CDR3 measures 15 amino acids from cysteine to phenylalanine. The sequence is cut down to CDR3 DNA, 45 bases in frame from base 1. CDR1 and CDR2 were assigned from the germline V gene (reference sequence) as MNHEY and SMNVEV. Cut back by 2 bases and 0 bases, the V and J ends lie 10 bases apart. TCRbeta CDR3 regions were amplified from genomic DNA by means of the immunoSEQ Assay, a bias-controlled multiplex PCR. Regarding the original processing steps: The number of nucleated cells in each sample was estimated by amplification of reference gene primers within the assay. To quantify the absolute abundance of each unique TCRbeta CDR3 rearrangement, sequence reads were collapsed and filtered. For each sample, productive Simpson clonality was calculated as the square root of Simpson's diversity index over productive rearrangements. TCRdb limited this immuneACCESS table to in-frame rearrangements with V and J called. A share of clones is missing; checked studies link under half to unresolved V genes, and the rest is unexplained. V and J calls and clone size come straight from that table; D and trimming were deduced from the DNA. The sample has approximately 240,000 clones on record, about nine tenths of them singletons. The ten biggest clones cover around 0.83% of the sample.

One collaborating source in Seattle enrolled patients while the patients were actively infected and followed the patients over time throughout the course of disease. Whole blood was collected in K2EDTA tubes by collaborating institutions according to the institutions' own protocols. For TCRbeta analysis, collaborator samples were shipped as frozen whole blood, as isolated PBMCs, or as DNA extracted from either sample type. The chain was built from TRBV27 and TRBJ1-2; TRBD1 is possibly the D segment (5 matching bases). The sequence came from a young man with COVID-19, enrolled during active disease. The source material was peripheral blood. The CDR3 amino acid sequence is: CASSLAGLTNYGYTF. In nucleotide form, the sequence is TGTGCCAGCAGTTTAGCGGGACTAACTAACTATGGCTACACCTTC.